This TCR beta chain was observed in a study of T cells after yellow fever vaccination. From the 5' RACE reads, TCRdb called clonotypes with MiXCR, one entry per CDR3 protein. The sample comprises hundreds of thousands of distinct CDR3 sequences, 9% to 15% of which are singletons, and about 16% rests with the top ten. This clonotype occurred a few times. CDR3 length: 17 amino acids. V lost 5 bases, J lost 9 bases, and 23 bases lay in between. Germline CDR1 is SEHNR and CDR2 is FQNEAQ (reference sequence). J is TRBJ1-6 and V is TRBV7-9; D may be TRBD1 (6 bases). The source of this sequence is a man aged 25 to 45 who received the YFV17D yellow fever vaccine. The sample here was PBMCs, taken on the day of the yellow fever booster vaccination. In DNA form, the CDR3 reads TGTGCCAGCAGCCCGGGGGGGGCAGGGGTACTCTCTTCACCCCTCCACTTT. Its protein is CASSPGGAGVLSSPLHF.